A single sample is the source of the 30 T cell receptor beta chains below, sequenced in a study of early T cells in non-severe SARS-CoV-2 infection. TCRdb re-derived calls from the 5' RACE reads in MiXCR, one entry per CDR3 protein. The sample lists about 100,000 distinct CDR3 sequences, about 13% occurring once. Sequenced material: whole blood. The receptors originated from an adult who was a healthcare worker with PCR-confirmed SARS-CoV-2 infection or an uninfected control (not recorded which).

V usage is TRBV29-1 and J usage is TRBJ2-7; 9 bases are shared with TRBD1. CDR3 length: 13 residues. Germline V gene sequence: CDR1 SQVTM, CDR2 ANQGSEA. Trimming at V came to 6 bases and at J to 2 bases, leaving 5 bases not matched to a gene. CDR3 residues: CSVVGTGPYEQYF. DNA for the CDR3: TGCAGCGTCGTTGGGACAGGGCCCTACGAGCAGTACTTC.

This clonotype occurred many times. This rearrangement joins TRBV7-2 to TRBJ1-5; D unclear. The CDR3 extends over 14 amino acids. The V and J ends lost 2 bases and 6 bases respectively, with 11 bases between them. Germline assignment: CDR1 SGHTA and CDR2 FQGNSA. CDR3 bases: TGTGCCAGCAGCTTACCCCTTGACGCTCAGCCCCAGCATTTT. Translation gives CASSLPLDAQPQHF.

This clonotype came up many times. The chain couples TRBV11-1 to TRBJ2-1; perhaps TRBD2 as D (7 bases). This CDR3 region has 13 residues. The germline V gene has CDR1 SGHAT and CDR2 FQDESV (reference sequence). The V gene lost 3 bases and the J gene lost 6 bases, with 9 bases spanning the gap. The CDR3 DNA is TGTGCCAGCAGCTTCGGGGGGCGCAATGAGCAGTTCTTC. Encoded protein: CASSFGGRNEQFF.

V usage is TRBV29-1 and J usage is TRBJ1-4; D may be TRBD1 (5 bases). Germline V gene sequence: CDR1 SQVTM, CDR2 ANQGSEA. V shed 4 bases and J shed 4 bases, with 10 bases lying between them. The CDR3 has 13 amino acids. CDR3 nucleotide sequence: TGCAGCGTTGTGGGGCAGCTTAATGAAAAACTGTTTTTT. Translated, it gives CSVVGQLNEKLFF.

The genes are TRBV9 and TRBJ2-7; 9 positions match TRBD1. This CDR3 has 15 residues. CDR1 is SGDLS and CDR2 is YYNGEE in the germline V gene. Trimming took 3 bases from V and 3 from J; bases not matched to a gene: 7. CDR3 loop: CASSDRDRAVYEQYF. The DNA for the CDR3 is TGTGCCAGCAGCGACCGGGACAGGGCGGTCTACGAGCAGTACTTC.

The V call is TRBV28, the J call TRBJ1-2, with D unclear. Germline assignment: CDR1 MDHEN and CDR2 SYDVKM. The CDR3 consists of 13 residues. Trimming removed 7 bases at V and 4 bases at J, with 13 bases between. The CDR3 sequence is CASTAASFYGYTF. CDR3 sequence (DNA): TGTGCCAGCACAGCAGCCTCCTTCTATGGCTACACCTTC.

The table lists this clonotype with many counts. The rearrangement links TRBV20-1 to TRBJ2-1, with D unclear. This CDR3 spans 11 amino acids. CDR1 DFQATT and CDR2 SNEGSKA come from the germline V gene (reference sequence). Trimming removed 2 bases at V and 5 bases at J, with 4 bases between. The CDR3 sequence: CSARPNNEQFF. The DNA for the CDR3 is TGCAGTGCTAGACCTAACAATGAGCAGTTCTTC.

This clonotype came up a few times. The chain links TRBV6-2 or TRBV6-3 to TRBJ1-1; tentatively, D is TRBD1 (5 bases). The V end lost 6 bases, the J end lost 7 bases, and 21 bases lay between the germline ends. This CDR3 contains 15 residues. CDR1 is MNHEY and CDR2 is SVGEGT in the germline V gene. In nucleotides, the CDR3 is TGTGCCAGCAGGCCCCAGGGATCCTACCTCGGTGAAGCTTTCTTT. Translated, it gives CASRPQGSYLGEAFF.

The V gene is TRBV28, the J gene TRBJ2-3, with D possibly TRBD1 on 6 matching bases. Germline CDR1 and CDR2: MDHEN and SYDVKM. The CDR3 runs 15 residues. V gave up 6 bases and J gave up 1 base, with 14 bases separating them. The CDR3 nucleotides read TGTGCCAGCAGGGGGGCGAACCTCGGCACAGATACGCAGTATTTT. It yields the protein CASRGANLGTDTQYF. Full variable domain (remainder filled in from reference TRBV28 and TRBJ2-3): DVKVTQSSRYLVKRTGEKVFLECVQDMDHENMFWYRQDPGLGLRLIYFSYDVKMKEKGDIPEGYSVSREKKERFSLILESASTNQTSMYLCASRGANLGTDTQYFGPGTRLTVL.

This clonotype was counted many times. This chain links TRBV5-4 with TRBJ1-6; the match to TRBD1 covers 7 bases. Germline trimming cut 3 bases from V and 0 bases from J; bases unmatched to any gene: 6. CDR3 size: 17 residues. Germline loops: CDR1 SGHNT, CDR2 YYREEE (reference sequence). CDR3 amino acids: CASSSSDRPSYNSPLHF. Here the CDR3 DNA reads TGTGCCAGCAGCTCCTCGGACAGGCCCTCCTATAATTCACCCCTCCACTTT.

The sample holds many counts of this clonotype. The gene calls are TRBV18 and TRBJ1-2; D ambiguous. The CDR3 sequence is 12 residues long. Per the germline V gene, CDR1 is KGHSH and CDR2 is LQKENI. Trimming left V 2 bases short and J 9 bases short, with 10 bases between. CDR3 sequence: CASSPGETRYTF. The CDR3, as DNA: TGTGCCAGCTCACCAGGTGAAACCCGCTACACCTTC. Combining the CDR3 with reference TRBV18 and TRBJ1-2 gives the whole variable domain NAGVMQNPRHLVRRRGQEARLRCSPMKGHSHVYWYRQLPEEGLKFMVYLQKENIIDESGMPKERFSAEFPKEGPSILRIQQVVRGDSAAYFCASSPGETRYTFGSGTRLTVV.

In this sample, this clonotype turned up a few times. The V gene is TRBV6-5, the J gene TRBJ1-2; D gene unclear. The germline V gene encodes CDR1 MNHEY and CDR2 SVGAGI. Trimming took 0 bases from V and 4 from J, leaving 6 bases between them. This CDR3 has 13 amino acids. The CDR3 nucleotides read TGTGCCAGCAGTTACTCAGTTACCTATGGCTACACCTTC. It yields the protein CASSYSVTYGYTF.

This clonotype has a single count. The rearrangement links TRBV10-3 to TRBJ2-1, with D tentatively TRBD1 or TRBD2 (5 bases each). The CDR3 sequence is 16 residues long. CDR1 and CDR2 from the germline V gene are ENHRY and SYGVKD. Trimming took 2 bases from V and 4 from J, leaving 15 bases between them. CDR3 protein: CAISEPGTDVYNEQFF. CDR3 nucleotides: TGTGCCATCAGTGAGCCTGGGACGGACGTATACAATGAGCAGTTCTTC.

V usage is TRBV20-1 and J usage is TRBJ1-1; 9 bases agree with TRBD1. The length of the CDR3 is 10 residues. In germline, CDR1 is DFQATT, CDR2 SNEGSKA (reference sequence). After removal of 7 bases from V and 8 bases from J, the junction contained 2 bases not matched to a gene. CDR3 sequence (DNA): TGCAGTGGACAGGGGGACGAAGCTTTCTTT. This translates into CSGQGDEAFF.

Details on this clonotype: A single base separates this from a much larger clone, so it may be a read error. This chain connects TRBV7-9 to TRBJ2-1; 8 bases fit TRBD1. CDR1 is SEHNR and CDR2 is FQNEAQ in the germline V gene (reference sequence). There are 16 residues in the CDR3. CDR3 DNA: TGTGTCAGCCGCAAGACAGGGGCCACCAGGGACAATGAGCAGTTCTTC. It yields the protein CVSRKTGATRDNEQFF.

This clonotype was seen a handful of times. The V call is TRBV28, the J call TRBJ2-2, with D perhaps being TRBD1 or TRBD2 (6 bases each). The V end was cut by 7 bases, the J end by 1 base, with 10 bases between. The CDR3 totals 14 residues. CDR1 is MDHEN, CDR2 SYDVKM, per germline. CDR3 DNA: TGTGCCAGCAAGGGGGGACAGAACACCGGGGAGCTGTTTTTT. The encoded protein is CASKGGQNTGELFF.

The chain links TRBV28 to TRBJ1-5; 10 bases agree with TRBD1. CDR1 is MDHEN and CDR2 is SYDVKM in the germline V gene. The CDR3 sequence is 16 residues long. V lost 5 bases to trimming and J lost 0 bases; unmatched junction nucleotides: 4. The CDR3 DNA reads as TGTGCCAGCAGTGCCGGGGACAGGGGTAGCAATCAGCCCCAGCATTTT. It encodes CASSAGDRGSNQPQHF.

Written as DNA, the CDR3 is TGTGCCAGCAGTGTTATGTGGGTTGGGTGGAGAACTGAAGCTTTCTTT. Its translation is CASSVMWVGWRTEAFF. The chain links TRBV2 to TRBJ1-1; no reliable D call. CDR1 SNHLY and CDR2 FYNNEI come from the germline V gene. The CDR3 loop spans 16 amino acids. The V end lost 4 bases, the J end lost 5 bases, and 20 bases lay between the germline ends.

The table lists this clonotype with a few counts. The chain recombines TRBV28 with TRBJ1-5; 8 positions agree with TRBD1. Germline-derived CDR1 and CDR2 are MDHEN and SYDVKM. The CDR3 has 14 residues. Trimming removed 6 bases from V and 7 bases from J; junction bases left unmatched: 8. Here the CDR3 reads CASSSPQGAQPQHF. CDR3 in DNA: TGTGCCAGCAGCTCACCTCAGGGGGCGCAGCCCCAGCATTTT.

The V gene is TRBV2, the J gene TRBJ2-5; D is unclear. The CDR3 runs to 11 residues. Trimming removed 3 bases at V and 7 bases at J, with 6 bases between. Germline CDR1 SNHLY, CDR2 FYNNEI. CDR3 coding DNA: TGTGCCAGCAGTGAGGAAGGGACCCAGTACTTC. Protein sequence: CASSEEGTQYF.

This clonotype was seen a few times. This CDR3 reads CASSFPGTGEGEQYF. The CDR3 coding sequence is TGTGCCAGCAGCTTCCCGGGGACAGGGGAAGGCGAGCAGTACTTC. This rearrangement joins TRBV7-2 to TRBJ2-7; 10 positions agree with TRBD1. The V gene's germline CDR1 is SGHTA and CDR2 FQGNSA. This CDR3 has 15 residues. Trimming removed 3 bases from V and 6 bases from J; junction bases left unmatched: 8.

This clonotype was seen repeatedly, ten times or more. The CDR3 nucleotides read TGTGCCAGCCGCGACCGCGGGGCCCCCTACGAGCAGTACTTC. It yields the protein CASRDRGAPYEQYF. The chain has TRBV9 and TRBJ2-7, with D possibly TRBD2 on 6 matching bases. The CDR3 runs to 14 residues. V was shortened by 7 bases and J by 2 bases, with 16 bases between the two germline ends. Germline loops: CDR1 SGDLS, CDR2 YYNGEE.

This clonotype appeared a few times. The gene calls are TRBV14 and TRBJ1-3; D is unclear. The germline gives CDR1 SGHDN, CDR2 FVKESK. V was pared by 6 bases and J by 0 bases, with 9 bases between. The CDR3 is made up of 14 amino acids. CDR3 in amino acids: CASSRAVSGNTIYF. Written as DNA, the CDR3 is TGTGCCAGCAGTCGTGCCGTCTCTGGAAACACCATATATTTT.

This clonotype was seen at least ten times. V and J are TRBV5-1 and TRBJ2-7, with a possible D match to TRBD2 (5 bases). CDR3 length: 13 amino acids. Trimming removed 4 bases from V and 4 bases from J, with 12 bases in between. The germline V gene encodes CDR1 SGHRS and CDR2 YFSETQ. The CDR3 loop is CASSPRTPYEQYF. The CDR3 nucleotides read TGCGCCAGCAGCCCTCGGACTCCTTACGAGCAGTACTTC.

This clonotype was detected ten times or more. The chain couples TRBV6-2 or TRBV6-3 to TRBJ2-1; tentative D call: TRBD2 (6 bases). The CDR3 consists of 14 residues. V lost 8 bases, J lost 9 bases, and 20 bases lay in between. Germline CDR1 MNHEY, CDR2 SVGEGT. CDR3 protein: CASLRRGDPREQFF. CDR3 coding DNA: TGTGCCAGCCTCCGGAGGGGAGACCCCCGTGAGCAGTTCTTC.

This clonotype was seen ten or more times. The genes are TRBV9 and TRBJ1-2, with TRBD1 identical over 7 bases. The junction had 5 bases not matched to a gene; V was cut back by 2 bases and J by 7 bases. There are 13 residues in the CDR3. Germline assignment: CDR1 SGDLS and CDR2 YYNGEE. The CDR3 sequence: CASSVKGAGGYTF. The CDR3 region has the DNA TGTGCCAGCAGCGTCAAGGGGGCTGGTGGCTACACCTTC.

V and J are TRBV19 and TRBJ2-2; no reliable D call. V lost 9 bases to trimming and J lost 6 bases, with 11 bases between them. The CDR3 covers 12 residues. Per the germline V gene, CDR1 is LNHDA and CDR2 is SQIVND (reference sequence). As DNA, the CDR3 is TGTGCCAGCGAAAGGTGGCCCGGGGAGCTGTTTTTT. It yields the protein CASERWPGELFF.

This clonotype was seen repeatedly, ten times or more. The chain has TRBV10-3 and TRBJ2-7, with D uncertain. The CDR3 contains 12 residues. V shed 3 bases and J shed 4 bases, with 7 bases lying between them. Germline CDR1 ENHRY, CDR2 SYGVKD. The CDR3 sequence: CAISETDYEQYF. Written as DNA, the CDR3 is TGTGCCATCAGTGAAACCGATTACGAGCAGTACTTC.

This clonotype appeared many times. The rearrangement uses TRBV9 and TRBJ2-1; 7 bases match TRBD1. V was pared by 4 bases and J by 3 bases, with 1 base of the junction left unmatched. The germline CDR1 and CDR2 sequences are SGDLS and YYNGEE. The CDR3 has 13 residues. In DNA, the CDR3 is TGTGCCAGCAGCCGGGACAGCTACAATGAGCAGTTCTTC. As protein: CASSRDSYNEQFF.

This clonotype appeared many times. The V call is TRBV7-9, the J call TRBJ2-1; perhaps TRBD2 as D (5 bases). The CDR3 is made up of 16 amino acids. CDR1 SEHNR and CDR2 FQNEAQ come from the germline V gene (reference sequence). V shed 5 bases and J shed 0 bases, with 14 bases lying between them. Here the CDR3 DNA reads TGTGCCAGCAGCAATCCGGGATCCGGCTCCTACAATGAGCAGTTCTTC. This translates into CASSNPGSGSYNEQFF.